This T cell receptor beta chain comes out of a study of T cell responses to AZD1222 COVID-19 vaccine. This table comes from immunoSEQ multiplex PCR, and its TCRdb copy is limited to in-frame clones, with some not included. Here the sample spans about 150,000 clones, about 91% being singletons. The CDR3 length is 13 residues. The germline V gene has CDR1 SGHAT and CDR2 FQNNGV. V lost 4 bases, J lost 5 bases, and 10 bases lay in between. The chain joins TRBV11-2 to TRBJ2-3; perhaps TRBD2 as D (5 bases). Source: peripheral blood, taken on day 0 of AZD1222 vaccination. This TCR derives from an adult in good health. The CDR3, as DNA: TGTGCCAGCAGCTCCTCGGGGAGAGATACGCAGTATTTT. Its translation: CASSSSGRDTQYF.